What follows describes a single T cell receptor beta chain. Antigen unknown. The CDR3 runs to 16 residues. Looked up from germline, CDR1 is SGHKS and CDR2 is YYEKEE (reference sequence). V lost 4 bases to trimming and J lost 7 bases; unmatched junction nucleotides: 15. These data belong to a study of Ad26.COV2.S vaccination and SARS-CoV-2 variants. Across the study: Dosing was one shot or two shots 56 days apart.

Study observations and caveats: Overall T cell responses may have been underestimated by the analyses of TCR breadth and depth. People given the vaccine had a wider spike-specific TCR breadth than placebo recipients did.

Noted treatment: 19 received Ad26.COV2.S at low or high dose, single or two shots; several received placebo; per-sample allocation not given. Collection of the samples took place on day 63 after the first injection of vaccine or placebo. Here immunoSEQ multiplex PCR was the method, and the copy in TCRdb shows in-frame clones only, minus some. The sample gives approximately 300,000 clones, about 86% of which show up once; 1.9% is in the top ten. The gene calls are TRBV5-5 and TRBJ2-7; TRBD1 agrees at 9 bases. Sequencing used peripheral blood, obtained in a trial of Ad26.COV2.S vaccine versus placebo. This receptor was identified in a person aged 18-60 years who received the Ad26.COV2.S COVID-19 vaccine or a placebo. CDR3 region: CASSPGVGQGQREQYF. The CDR3 region has the DNA TGTGCCAGCAGCCCTGGGGTGGGACAGGGTCAACGAGAGCAGTACTTC.